The next 26 T cell receptor beta chains were all read from a single sample in a study of T cell responses to AZD1222 COVID-19 vaccine. Assay used: immunoSEQ multiplex PCR; TCRdb lists only in-frame clones, some missing. Of 140,000 to 150,000 clones in the sample, 85% to 95% were seen once. The sample was peripheral blood, taken on day 0 of AZD1222 vaccination. Source of these receptors: an adult in good health.

The rearrangement uses TRBV10-3 and TRBJ1-1; 7 nucleotides match TRBD1. CDR1 is ENHRY, CDR2 SYGVKD, per germline. With V trimmed by 4 bases and J by 4 bases, 9 bases remained unmatched. This CDR3 has 15 residues. The CDR3 loop is CAISGKGADVTEAFF. DNA for the CDR3: TGTGCCATCAGTGGCAAGGGGGCGGACGTCACTGAAGCTTTCTTT.

J is TRBJ2-1 and V is TRBV20-1; 9 positions agree with TRBD2. CDR3 length: 16 residues. The V and J ends lost 3 bases and 1 base, in that order; junction bases with no gene match: 7. CDR1 is DFQATT, CDR2 SNEGSKA, per germline (reference sequence). The CDR3 DNA follows: TGCAGTGCTAGTATGGTAGCGGGAGCGTCCTACAATGAGCAGTTCTTC. Translating it yields CSASMVAGASYNEQFF.

This chain uses TRBV6-5 with TRBJ1-1, with 12 bases matching TRBD1. Germline CDR1 MNHEY, CDR2 SVGAGI. The CDR3 is made up of 15 amino acids. V trimming: 5 bases; J trimming: 11 bases; junction bases outside the gene matches: 12. The CDR3 loop is CASSRDRGQILGAFF. The CDR3, as DNA: TGTGCCAGCAGTCGGGACAGGGGGCAAATCCTTGGGGCTTTCTTT.

The genes are TRBV28 and TRBJ1-1, with D unresolved. Trimming removed 1 base at V and 7 bases at J, with 7 bases between. Germline V gene lookup returns CDR1 MDHEN and CDR2 SYDVKM. CDR3 length: 12 residues. The CDR3 loop reads CASSLYPLEAFF. DNA for the CDR3: TGTGCCAGCAGTTTATATCCCCTTGAAGCTTTCTTT.

The chain uses TRBV2 and TRBJ2-7; D remains ambiguous. Germline CDR1 reads SNHLY; CDR2 reads FYNNEI. V lost 3 bases, J lost 3 bases, and 9 bases lay in between. This CDR3 contains 13 residues. The CDR3 nucleotides are TGTGCCAGCAGTGAGGAGATCGGCTACGAGCAGTACTTC. Amino acids: CASSEEIGYEQYF. The full variable domain, with the rest looked up from reference TRBV2 and TRBJ2-7, is EPEVTQTPSHQVTQMGQEVILRCVPISNHLYFYWYRQILGQKVEFLVSFYNNEISEKSEIFDDQFSVERPDGSNFTLKIRSTKLEDSAMYFCASSEEIGYEQYFGPGTRLTVT.

The DNA for the CDR3 is TGTGCCAGCAGCCCTCTAGCGAGCGGGGGGGACTACAATGAGCAGTTCTTC. As protein: CASSPLASGGDYNEQFF. The genes are TRBV11-2 and TRBJ2-1; 10 bases are a match to TRBD2. J gave up 3 bases and V 5 bases, and 10 bases lay outside the gene matches. Germline CDR1 and CDR2: SGHAT and FQNNGV. There are 17 residues in the CDR3.

The V gene is TRBV30, the J gene TRBJ1-2; TRBD1 is a possible D gene (6 bases). Germline values: CDR1 GTSNPN, CDR2 SVGIG (reference sequence). The CDR3 is made up of 12 amino acids. V dropped 0 bases and J dropped 8 bases, with 10 bases sitting between them. The DNA of the CDR3 is TGTGCCTGGAGTGTAGCAGGGGAAGGCTACACCTTC. This sequence encodes CAWSVAGEGYTF.

The V call is TRBV6-5, the J call TRBJ1-5; the D gene is possibly TRBD1 (6 bases). The ends were cut back, 7 bases at V and 6 bases at J, with 16 bases in the middle. Germline V gives CDR1 MNHEY, CDR2 SVGAGI. This CDR3 region has 14 residues. The CDR3 nucleotides read TGTGCCAGCAAAAACGGGGGGGCGAGTCAGCCCCAGCATTTT. Its translation: CASKNGGASQPQHF.

The chain uses TRBV5-1 and TRBJ1-1, with 9 positions matching TRBD1. This CDR3 comprises 14 residues. The V gene end was trimmed by 4 bases and the J gene end by 12 bases; junction bases not matched to a gene: 13. Germline lookup yields CDR1 SGHRS and CDR2 YFSETQ. The CDR3, as DNA: TGCGCCAGCAGCCCCTCGGGAACAGGGGGCATAACTTTCTTT. As protein: CASSPSGTGGITFF.

V is TRBV6-5 and J is TRBJ2-4; 10 nucleotides line up with TRBD2. Germline V gives CDR1 MNHEY, CDR2 SVGAGI. The CDR3 is 14 amino acids. Trimming cost V 6 bases and J 6 bases; bases outside gene matches: 5. CDR3 sequence: CASRSSGGGNIQYF. The DNA for the CDR3 is TGTGCCAGCAGATCCAGCGGGGGGGGAAACATTCAGTACTTC.

The V and J genes are TRBV18 and TRBJ1-3; no reliable D call. Trimming stripped 5 bases from V and 0 bases from J, with 17 bases between. Germline V CDR1 and CDR2: KGHSH, LQKENI. This CDR3 is built from 17 residues. CDR3 DNA: TGTGCCAGCTCATCAACATCCTTACAGAGCTCTGGAAACACCATATATTTT. As protein: CASSSTSLQSSGNTIYF.

The V call is TRBV9, the J call TRBJ1-1; D not resolved. The CDR3 totals 14 residues. Germline CDR1 SGDLS, CDR2 YYNGEE. V lost 4 bases and J lost 1, with 11 bases in between. The CDR3 is CASSLQSSNTEAFF. The CDR3 nucleotides are TGTGCCAGCAGCCTACAGAGTTCGAACACTGAAGCTTTCTTT.

This sequence joins TRBV10-1 and TRBJ2-1; 12 bases align to TRBD2. J lost 3 bases, V lost 4 bases, and 4 bases had no gene match. Germline CDR1 reads WNHNN; CDR2 reads SYGVQD (reference sequence). The CDR3 has 16 residues. The CDR3 here is CASSGPTSGSYNEQFF. CDR3 sequence (DNA): TGCGCCAGCAGTGGCCCGACTAGCGGGAGCTACAATGAGCAGTTCTTC.

The genes are TRBV6-5 and TRBJ1-2, with 8 bases that match TRBD1. V was pared by 6 bases and J by 8 bases, with 8 bases of the junction left unmatched. CDR1 and CDR2 from the germline V gene are MNHEY and SVGAGI. This CDR3 spans 13 amino acids. The CDR3 DNA follows: TGTGCCAGCAGACTACCGGACAGGGTGGGCTACACCTTC. This sequence encodes CASRLPDRVGYTF.

The chain has TRBV5-1 and TRBJ2-6, with 7 nucleotides matching TRBD1. In germline, CDR1 is SGHRS, CDR2 YFSETQ. The junction had 1 base not matched to a gene; V was cut back by 1 base and J by 3 bases. There are 15 residues in the CDR3. CDR3 protein: CASSLSGGGANVLTF. As DNA, the CDR3 is TGCGCCAGCAGCTTGTCAGGGGGTGGGGCCAACGTCCTGACTTTC.

This clone occurred once. V is TRBV15 and J is TRBJ1-2; D unresolved. Germline lookup yields CDR1 LNHNV and CDR2 YYDKDF (reference sequence). The CDR3 runs 16 residues. The ends were cut back, 0 bases at V and 4 bases at J, with 15 bases in the middle. CDR3 sequence reads: CATSRDLAGVGYGYTF. The CDR3, as DNA: TGTGCCACCAGCAGAGATCTGGCAGGAGTGGGCTATGGCTACACCTTC.

The chain has TRBV19 and TRBJ2-1; TRBD1 agrees at 7 bases. Trimming removed 3 bases from V and 3 bases from J; junction bases left unmatched: 2. From germline, CDR1 is LNHDA and CDR2 SQIVND (reference sequence). There are 14 residues in the CDR3. This CDR3 reads CASSIWTGYNEQFF. CDR3 coding DNA: TGTGCCAGTAGTATCTGGACAGGCTACAATGAGCAGTTCTTC.

The rearrangement uses TRBV7-9 and TRBJ1-4; D unclear. V dropped 4 bases and J dropped 7 bases, with 13 bases sitting between them. The CDR3 sequence is 14 residues long. Germline lookup yields CDR1 SEHNR and CDR2 FQNEAQ (reference sequence). CDR3 sequence: CASSSADTSEKLFF. The CDR3 bases are TGTGCCAGCAGCTCGGCTGACACGAGTGAAAAACTGTTTTTT.

The J gene is TRBJ2-2, the V gene TRBV3-1 (or the pseudogene TRBV3-2), with 11 bases identical to TRBD1. J was trimmed by 7 bases and V by 4 bases; bases with no gene match: 8. Per the germline V gene, CDR1 is LGHDT and CDR2 is YNNKEL (reference sequence). This CDR3 region has 16 residues. CDR3 nucleotides: TGTGCCAGCAGCCGGTTGGACAGGGGGCAGGTCGGGGAGCTGTTTTTT. It is translated as CASSRLDRGQVGELFF.

This chain links TRBV5-5 with TRBJ2-2, with D possibly being TRBD1 (5 bases). With 1 base removed from V and 1 base from J, the gap between germline ends came to 5 bases. CDR3 length: 14 residues. Germline V lookup: CDR1 SGHKS, CDR2 YYEKEE (reference sequence). The CDR3 protein is CASSLTGNTGELFF. The CDR3 DNA reads TGTGCCAGCAGCTTGACAGGGAACACCGGGGAGCTGTTTTTT.

The chain couples TRBV6-5 to TRBJ1-6; D is unresolved. The CDR3 runs to 13 residues. Between the trimmed V and J ends, which lost 6 bases and 4 bases, there was a span of 7 bases. Germline lookup yields CDR1 MNHEY and CDR2 SVGAGI. The CDR3 here is CASSPQYNSPLHF. The CDR3 nucleotides read TGTGCCAGCAGCCCACAGTATAATTCACCCCTCCACTTT.

This clone has just one count. The rearrangement uses TRBV6-5 and TRBJ1-3; D gene uncertain. Germline V CDR1 and CDR2: MNHEY, SVGAGI. The CDR3 is 16 amino acids. Trimming stripped 0 bases from V and 0 bases from J, with 9 bases between. The CDR3 DNA is TGTGCCAGCAGTTACTCCGGCACAACCTCTGGAAACACCATATATTTT. Protein: CASSYSGTTSGNTIYF.

This sequence joins TRBV19 and TRBJ1-5; 8 positions agree with TRBD1. The germline V gene encodes CDR1 LNHDA and CDR2 SQIVND (reference sequence). V trimming: 4 bases; J trimming: 6 bases; junction bases outside the gene matches: 5. There are 14 residues in the CDR3. CDR3 in amino acids: CASSRTGRGQPQHF. The CDR3 region has the DNA TGTGCCAGTAGTAGGACAGGGAGAGGTCAGCCCCAGCATTTT.

This chain uses TRBV25-1 with TRBJ1-2, with 7 bases identical to TRBD1. V lost 1 base and J lost 3; bases outside the gene matches: 2. Germline loops: CDR1 MGHDK, CDR2 SYGVNS. The CDR3 runs to 14 residues. The CDR3 reads CASSESDRDYGYTF. The DNA of the CDR3 is TGTGCCAGCAGTGAATCCGACAGGGACTATGGCTACACCTTC.

The gene calls are TRBV7-9 and TRBJ1-3; 7 nucleotides match TRBD1. Per the germline V gene, CDR1 is SEHNR and CDR2 is FQNEAQ (reference sequence). CDR3 length: 14 residues. The trim removed 5 bases at V and 2 bases at J, leaving 3 bases unmatched. CDR3 nucleotide sequence: TGTGCCAGCAGCGATGACAGGGCTGGAAACACCATATATTTT. This sequence encodes CASSDDRAGNTIYF.

J is TRBJ2-3 and V is TRBV10-3, with TRBD2 as a possible D gene (6 bases). CDR1 is ENHRY and CDR2 is SYGVKD in the germline V gene. V was clipped by 6 bases and J by 6 bases, with 19 bases between them. The CDR3 runs to 15 residues. The CDR3 protein is CAISQEGMSGDTQYF. CDR3 nucleotides: TGTGCCATCAGCCAGGAGGGGATGAGCGGGGATACGCAGTATTTT.